This T cell receptor (beta chain) was sequenced in a study of CD8+ T cells in alopecia areata. Study conclusions and caveats: Clarity of TCR sharing across patients fell short of that in mice, possibly HLA-related. There was only one nonresponder, so it was unclear how baseline CD8+ expansion relates to response. Persistence in scalp and blood during tofacitinib was observed for many expanded lesional clones.

Extraction and reverse transcription of RNA yielded cDNA as the sequencing template. The protocol was immunoSEQ multiplex PCR, while the TCRdb copy is restricted to in-frame clones and leaves out a portion. The sample includes about 210,000 clones, around two fifths of them seen just once. Notes on this clone: Its antigen is not identified.

CDR3 length: 15 amino acids. Germline V CDR1 and CDR2: SGHRS, YFSETQ. The V end was cut by 0 bases, the J end by 4 bases, with 10 bases between. Treatment described: oral pan-JAK inhibitor, 5-10 mg twice daily. PBMCs served as the source from which CD4+ and CD8+ T cells were sorted. The rearrangement uses TRBV5-1 and TRBJ2-2, with D uncertain. This sample comprised CD4+ T cells sorted from blood, obtained between weeks 36 and 40, from a patient treated with tofacitinib. This TCR was recovered from a human donor with alopecia areata. The CDR3 nucleotides are TGCGCCAGCAGCTTGGTGCGTGCCGGCACCGGGGAGCTGTTTTTT. Its protein product is CASSLVRAGTGELFF.